Following are 15 T cell receptor beta chains from one sample sequenced in a study of Tregs in tolerant kidney transplant recipients. This table comes from immunoSEQ multiplex PCR, and its TCRdb copy is limited to in-frame clones, with some not included. Among some 110,000 clones listed, around 91% were seen once. The sequencing sample was made of CD4+ T cells from blood. These TCRs come from a human donor in good health.

The V and J genes are TRBV6-1 and TRBJ1-1; TRBD1 might be the D (6 bases). This CDR3 spans 12 amino acids. Between the trimmed V and J ends, which lost 6 bases and 7 bases, there was a span of 12 bases. Germline V CDR1 and CDR2: MNHNS, SASEGT. CDR3 nucleotides: TGTGCCAGCAGACCCACAGGGCGTGAAGCTTTCTTT. It encodes CASRPTGREAFF.

This chain connects TRBV6-5 to TRBJ1-2, with 7 nucleotides matching TRBD1. V was clipped by 2 bases and J by 8 bases; unmatched bases: 11. Looked up from germline, CDR1 is MNHEY and CDR2 is SVGAGI. The length of the CDR3 is 15 residues. For the CDR3, the DNA is TGTGCCAGCAGTTACGGGCGAGGGGGCACTTCGGGCTACACCTTC. It is translated as CASSYGRGGTSGYTF.

The gene calls are TRBV4-1 and TRBJ2-2, with 10 bases identical to TRBD2. Germline CDR1 is MGHRA and CDR2 is YSYEKL. There are 19 residues in the CDR3. The V gene end was trimmed by 2 bases and the J gene end by 1 base; junction bases not matched to a gene: 10. The CDR3, as DNA: TGCGCCAGCAGCCAAATGGTGGCCCAGCGGGGGGGGAACACCGGGGAGCTGTTTTTT. Amino acids: CASSQMVAQRGGNTGELFF.

The CDR3 spells CASSPGGENIYGYTF. The CDR3, as DNA: TGCGCCAGCAGCCCCGGGGGCGAAAACATCTATGGCTACACCTTC. The J gene is TRBJ1-2, the V gene TRBV4-1; tentatively, D is TRBD1 (6 bases). CDR3 length equals 15 residues. Deletions cut 4 bases from V and 4 bases from J, with 16 bases between. The germline gives CDR1 MGHRA, CDR2 YSYEKL.

This chain links TRBV12-2 with TRBJ1-1; the D segment call TRBD1 is taken from the table without a DNA check. TRBV12-2 is a recognized pseudogene. The CDR3 sequence is 11 residues long. Here the CDR3 DNA reads TGTGCAAGTCGCTCTACAGAGGAAGCTTTCTTT. This gives the protein CASRSTEEAFF.

CDR3 in amino acids: CASSLRQGGEKLFF. In DNA, the CDR3 is TGTGCCAGCAGCTTAAGGCAGGGGGGTGAAAAACTGTTTTTT. J is TRBJ1-4 and V is TRBV7-9, with TRBD1 matching 7 bases. This CDR3 contains 14 residues. The V gene's germline CDR1 is SEHNR and CDR2 FQNEAQ (reference sequence). V gave up 2 bases and J gave up 7 bases; unmatched junction bases: 4.

The CDR3 DNA sequence: TGTGCCAGCAGCCAATTCCAGCAAATCTACCAAGAGACCCAGTACTTC. As protein: CASSQFQQIYQETQYF. The rearrangement joins TRBV5-4 to TRBJ2-5; D not certain. The CDR3 runs to 16 residues. Germline-derived CDR1 and CDR2 are SGHNT and YYREEE (reference sequence). Trimming took 4 bases from V and 0 from J, leaving 16 bases between them.

This rearrangement joins TRBV2 to TRBJ1-2; D possibly corresponds to TRBD1 (6 bases). The CDR3 totals 13 residues. The germline CDR1 and CDR2 sequences are SNHLY and FYNNEI. The germline V and J ends were trimmed by 8 bases and 4 bases, with 14 bases remaining between them. The CDR3 nucleotides read TGTGCCAGCGCCCCAGGACAGTCCTATGGCTACACCTTC. This translates into CASAPGQSYGYTF.

The chain uses TRBV7-3 and TRBJ1-2; D is perhaps TRBD1 (6 bases). This CDR3 is 14 amino acids long. The germline CDR1 and CDR2 sequences are SGHTA and FQGTGA. Trimming cost V 5 bases and J 7 bases, with 17 bases left between them. Written as DNA, the CDR3 is TGTGCCAGCAGCGAAGGCCCAACAGGGTTTGGCTACACCTTC. Protein: CASSEGPTGFGYTF.

The rearrangement uses TRBV29-1 and TRBJ2-1, with a possible D match to TRBD1 (6 bases). Trimming shortened V by 8 bases and J by 0 bases, and 14 bases separated the two germline ends. The CDR3 has 14 amino acids. The germline V gene encodes CDR1 SQVTM and CDR2 ANQGSEA. CDR3 sequence (DNA): TGCAGCTTAACAGGGTTAAACTCCTACAATGAGCAGTTCTTC. Its protein is CSLTGLNSYNEQFF.

V usage is TRBV19 and J usage is TRBJ1-2, with D hard to call. In germline, CDR1 is LNHDA, CDR2 SQIVND (reference sequence). This CDR3 comprises 14 residues. Trimming cost V 6 bases and J 6 bases, with 17 bases left between them. The CDR3 is CASRTGRILNGYTF. Written as DNA, the CDR3 is TGTGCCAGTAGAACTGGACGGATTCTCAATGGCTACACCTTC.

The rearrangement uses TRBV7-2 and TRBJ2-7; no clear D gene. The CDR3 runs to 13 residues. Germline CDR1 is SGHTA and CDR2 is FQGNSA. Trimming shortened V by 2 bases and J by 3 bases, and 8 bases separated the two germline ends. CDR3 loop: CASSLNMIYEQYF. For the CDR3, the DNA is TGTGCCAGCAGCTTAAACATGATCTACGAGCAGTACTTC.

This chain connects TRBV7-9 to TRBJ2-2; tentatively, D is TRBD2 (7 bases). The germline V and J ends were trimmed by 10 bases and 1 base, with 19 bases remaining between them. CDR3 size: 16 residues. Germline V gene lookup returns CDR1 SEHNR and CDR2 FQNEAQ (reference sequence). CDR3 sequence: CATSTRRGQNTGELFF. In nucleotides, the CDR3 is TGTGCCACTTCAACTCGGCGGGGGCAGAACACCGGGGAGCTGTTTTTT.

V gene TRBV10-1 combines with J gene TRBJ2-3; 10 bases fit TRBD2. Looked up from germline, CDR1 is WNHNN and CDR2 is SYGVQD (reference sequence). CDR3 size: 14 residues. Trimming removed 3 bases from V and 5 bases from J; junction bases left unmatched: 2. DNA for the CDR3: TGCGCCAGCAGTGACAGGACTAGCGGAGATACGCAGTATTTT. This sequence encodes CASSDRTSGDTQYF.

This sequence joins TRBV19 and TRBJ1-2; 9 bases map to TRBD1. Germline loops: CDR1 LNHDA, CDR2 SQIVND (reference sequence). V shed 6 bases and J 4 bases; nucleotides not matched to a gene: 6. The CDR3 spans 14 residues. This chain's CDR3 is CASRGTGIIYGYTF. The CDR3 bases are TGTGCCAGTAGAGGGACAGGGATTATCTATGGCTACACCTTC.